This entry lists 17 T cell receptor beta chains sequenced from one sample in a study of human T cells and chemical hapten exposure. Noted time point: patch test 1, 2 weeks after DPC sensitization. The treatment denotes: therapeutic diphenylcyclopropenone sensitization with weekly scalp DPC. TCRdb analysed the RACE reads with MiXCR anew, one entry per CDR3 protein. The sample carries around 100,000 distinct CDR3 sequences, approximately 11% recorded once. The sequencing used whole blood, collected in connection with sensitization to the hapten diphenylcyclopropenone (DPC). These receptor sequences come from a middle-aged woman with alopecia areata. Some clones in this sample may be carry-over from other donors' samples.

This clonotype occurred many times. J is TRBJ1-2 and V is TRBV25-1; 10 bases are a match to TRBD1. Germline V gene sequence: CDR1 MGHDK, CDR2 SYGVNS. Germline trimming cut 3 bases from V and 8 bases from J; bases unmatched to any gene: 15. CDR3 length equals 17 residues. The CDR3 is CASSDYYRDRGENGYTF. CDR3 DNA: TGTGCCAGCAGTGATTATTACCGGGACAGGGGAGAAAACGGCTACACCTTC.

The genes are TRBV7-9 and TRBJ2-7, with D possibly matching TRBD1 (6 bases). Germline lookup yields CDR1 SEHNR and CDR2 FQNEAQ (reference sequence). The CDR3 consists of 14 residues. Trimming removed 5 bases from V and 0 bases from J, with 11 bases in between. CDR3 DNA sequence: TGTGCCAGCAGCCCGGACAGTTACTCCTACGAGCAGTACTTC. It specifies CASSPDSYSYEQYF.

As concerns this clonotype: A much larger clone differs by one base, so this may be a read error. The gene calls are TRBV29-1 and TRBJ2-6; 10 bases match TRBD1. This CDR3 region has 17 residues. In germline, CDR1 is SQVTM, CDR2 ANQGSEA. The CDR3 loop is CCVSIGTGAVGANVLTF. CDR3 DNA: TGCTGCGTTTCCATAGGGACAGGGGCTGTTGGGGCCAACGTCCTGACTTTC.

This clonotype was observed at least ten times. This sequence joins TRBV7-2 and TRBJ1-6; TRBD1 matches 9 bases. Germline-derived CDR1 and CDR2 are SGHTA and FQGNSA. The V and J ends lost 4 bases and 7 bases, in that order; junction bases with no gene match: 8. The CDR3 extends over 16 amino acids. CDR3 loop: CASSSGKGQGNSPLHF. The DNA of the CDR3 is TGTGCCAGCAGCTCGGGGAAGGGACAGGGAAATTCACCCCTCCACTTT. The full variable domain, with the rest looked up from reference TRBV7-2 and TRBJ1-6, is GAGVSQSPSNKVTEKGKDVELRCDPISGHTALYWYRQSLGQGLEFLIYFQGNSAPDKSGLPSDRFSAERTGGSVSTLTIQRTQQEDSAVYLCASSSGKGQGNSPLHFGNGTRLTVT.

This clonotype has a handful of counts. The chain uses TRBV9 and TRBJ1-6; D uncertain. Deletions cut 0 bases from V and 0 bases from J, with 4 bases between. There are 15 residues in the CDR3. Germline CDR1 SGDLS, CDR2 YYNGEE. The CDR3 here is CASSVGSSYNSPLHF. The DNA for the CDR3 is TGTGCCAGCAGCGTAGGATCCTCCTATAATTCACCCCTCCACTTT.

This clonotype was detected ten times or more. The CDR3 region has the DNA TGTGCCATCAGTGATAGGACAGGGGGCTACGAGCAGTACTTC. Amino acids: CAISDRTGGYEQYF. V is TRBV10-3 and J is TRBJ2-7; 10 bases line up with TRBD1. This CDR3 region has 14 residues. Looked up from germline, CDR1 is ENHRY and CDR2 is SYGVKD. V dropped 3 bases and J dropped 3; count of bases not matched to a gene: 2.

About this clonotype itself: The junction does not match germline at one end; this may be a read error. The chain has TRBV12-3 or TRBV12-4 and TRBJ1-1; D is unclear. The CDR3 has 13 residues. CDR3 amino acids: CTSSLTANTEAFF. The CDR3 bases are TGTACCAGCAGTTTAACGGCGAACACTGAAGCTTTCTTT.

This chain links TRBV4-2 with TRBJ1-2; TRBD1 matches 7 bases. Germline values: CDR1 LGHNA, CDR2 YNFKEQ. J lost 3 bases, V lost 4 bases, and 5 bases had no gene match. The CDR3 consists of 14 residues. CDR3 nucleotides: TGTGCCAGCAGCCGTCAAGGGGGCGACTATGGCTACACCTTC. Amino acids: CASSRQGGDYGYTF.

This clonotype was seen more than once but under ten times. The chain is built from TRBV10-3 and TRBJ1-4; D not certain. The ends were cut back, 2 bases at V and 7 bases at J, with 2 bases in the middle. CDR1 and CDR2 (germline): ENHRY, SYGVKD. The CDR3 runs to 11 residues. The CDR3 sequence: CAISEGEKLFF. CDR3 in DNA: TGTGCCATCAGTGAGGGTGAAAAACTGTTTTTT.

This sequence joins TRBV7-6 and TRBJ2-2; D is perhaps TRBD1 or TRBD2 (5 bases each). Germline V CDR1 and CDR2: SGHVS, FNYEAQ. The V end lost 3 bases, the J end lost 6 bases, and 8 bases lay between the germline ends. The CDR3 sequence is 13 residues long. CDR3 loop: CASSFGGPGELFF. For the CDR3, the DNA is TGTGCCAGCAGCTTTGGGGGTCCCGGGGAGCTGTTTTTT.

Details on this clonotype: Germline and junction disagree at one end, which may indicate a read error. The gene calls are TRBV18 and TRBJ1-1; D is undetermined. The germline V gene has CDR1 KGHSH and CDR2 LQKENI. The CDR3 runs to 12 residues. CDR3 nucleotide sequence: TGTGCCAGCTCAGTGGGGAAAATCGAAGTTTTCTTT. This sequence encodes CASSVGKIEVFF.

The CDR3 spells CASRPPGLAGGTDTQYF. The CDR3 DNA follows: TGTGCCAGCAGGCCACCGGGACTAGCGGGGGGGACAGATACGCAGTATTTT. The chain is built from TRBV6-6 and TRBJ2-3; TRBD2 agrees at 16 bases. CDR1 MNHNY and CDR2 SVGAGI come from the germline V gene (reference sequence). CDR3 size: 17 residues. V trimming: 6 bases; J trimming: 3 bases; junction bases outside the gene matches: 6.

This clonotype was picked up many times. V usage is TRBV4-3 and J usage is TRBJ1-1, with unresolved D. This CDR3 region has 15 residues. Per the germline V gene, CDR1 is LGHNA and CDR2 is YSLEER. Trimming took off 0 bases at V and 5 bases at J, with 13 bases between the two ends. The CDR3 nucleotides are TGCGCCAGCAGCCAAGATCCGGATATCGCGACTGAAGCTTTCTTT. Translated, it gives CASSQDPDIATEAFF.

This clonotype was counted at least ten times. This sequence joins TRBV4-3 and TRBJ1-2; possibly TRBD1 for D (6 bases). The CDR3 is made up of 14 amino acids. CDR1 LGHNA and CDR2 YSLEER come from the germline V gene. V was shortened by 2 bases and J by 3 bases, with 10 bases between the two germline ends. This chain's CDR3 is CASSQQGRDYGYTF. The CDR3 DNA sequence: TGCGCCAGCAGCCAACAGGGGCGCGACTATGGCTACACCTTC.

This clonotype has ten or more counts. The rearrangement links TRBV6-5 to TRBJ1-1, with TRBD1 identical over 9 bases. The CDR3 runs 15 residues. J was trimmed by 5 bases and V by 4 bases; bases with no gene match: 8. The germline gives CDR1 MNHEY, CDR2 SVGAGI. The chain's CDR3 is CASSSIDRGATEAFF. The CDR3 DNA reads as TGTGCCAGCAGTTCCATCGACAGGGGGGCGACTGAAGCTTTCTTT.

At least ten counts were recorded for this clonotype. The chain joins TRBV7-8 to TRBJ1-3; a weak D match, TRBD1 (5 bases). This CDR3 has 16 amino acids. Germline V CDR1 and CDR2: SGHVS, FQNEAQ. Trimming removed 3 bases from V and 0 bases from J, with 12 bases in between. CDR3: CASSLSTGPSGNTIYF. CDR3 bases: TGTGCCAGCAGCTTGTCAACAGGCCCCTCTGGAAACACCATATATTTT.

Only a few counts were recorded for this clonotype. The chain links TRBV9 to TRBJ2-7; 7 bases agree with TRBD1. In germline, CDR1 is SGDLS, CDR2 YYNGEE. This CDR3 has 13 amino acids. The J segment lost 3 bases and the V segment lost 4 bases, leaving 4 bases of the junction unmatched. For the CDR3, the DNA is TGTGCCAGCAGCCCCGGACAGGACTACGAGCAGTACTTC. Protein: CASSPGQDYEQYF.